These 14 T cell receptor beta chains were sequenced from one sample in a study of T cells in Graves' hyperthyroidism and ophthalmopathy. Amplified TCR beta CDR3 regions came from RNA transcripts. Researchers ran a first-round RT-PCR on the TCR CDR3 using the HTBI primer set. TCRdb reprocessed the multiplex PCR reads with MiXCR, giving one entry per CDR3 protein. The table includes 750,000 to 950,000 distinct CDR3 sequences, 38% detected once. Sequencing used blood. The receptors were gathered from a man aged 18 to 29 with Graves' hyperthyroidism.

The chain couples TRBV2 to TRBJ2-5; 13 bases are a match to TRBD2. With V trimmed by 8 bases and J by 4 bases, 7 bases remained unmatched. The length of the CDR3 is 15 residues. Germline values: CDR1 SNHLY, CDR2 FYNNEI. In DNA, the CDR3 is TGTGCCAGCTCACCCGGGACTAGCGGGATAGAGACCCAGTACTTC. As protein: CASSPGTSGIETQYF. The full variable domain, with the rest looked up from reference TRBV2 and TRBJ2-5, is EPEVTQTPSHQVTQMGQEVILRCVPISNHLYFYWYRQILGQKVEFLVSFYNNEISEKSEIFDDQFSVERPDGSNFTLKIRSTKLEDSAMYFCASSPGTSGIETQYFGPGTRLLVL.

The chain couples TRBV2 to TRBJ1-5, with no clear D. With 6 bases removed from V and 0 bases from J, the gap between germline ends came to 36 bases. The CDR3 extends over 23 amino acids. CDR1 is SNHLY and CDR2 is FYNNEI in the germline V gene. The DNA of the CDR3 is TGTGCCAGCAGCTCCGCCCGCAGAGCCGCGCGCGGTATGTGTAATCTTAGCAATCAGCCCCAGCATTTT. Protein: CASSSARRAARGMCNLSNQPQHF.

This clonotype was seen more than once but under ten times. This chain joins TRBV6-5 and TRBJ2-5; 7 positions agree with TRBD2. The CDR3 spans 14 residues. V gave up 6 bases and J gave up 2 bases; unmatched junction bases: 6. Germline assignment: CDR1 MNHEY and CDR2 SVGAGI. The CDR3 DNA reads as TGTGCCAGCAGGCCCACTAGCGCGCAAGAGACCCAGTACTTC. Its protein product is CASRPTSAQETQYF.

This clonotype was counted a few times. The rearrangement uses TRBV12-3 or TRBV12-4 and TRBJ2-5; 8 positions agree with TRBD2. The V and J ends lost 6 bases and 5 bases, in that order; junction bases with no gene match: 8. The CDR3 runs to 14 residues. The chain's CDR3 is CASSHYLAGETQYF. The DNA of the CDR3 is TGTGCCAGCAGCCACTACCTAGCGGGCGAGACCCAGTACTTC.

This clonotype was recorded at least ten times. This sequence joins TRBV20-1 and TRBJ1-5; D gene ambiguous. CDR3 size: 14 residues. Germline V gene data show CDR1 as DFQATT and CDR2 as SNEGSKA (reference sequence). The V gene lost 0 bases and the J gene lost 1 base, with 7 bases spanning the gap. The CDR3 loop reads CSARDRRSNQPQHF. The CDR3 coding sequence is TGCAGTGCTAGAGACCGCAGAAGCAATCAGCCCCAGCATTTT.

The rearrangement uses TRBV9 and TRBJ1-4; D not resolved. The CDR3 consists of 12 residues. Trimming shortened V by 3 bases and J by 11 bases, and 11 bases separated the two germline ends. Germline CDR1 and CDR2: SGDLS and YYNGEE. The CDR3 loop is CASSEGMGKLFF. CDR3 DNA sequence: TGTGCCAGCAGCGAAGGCATGGGGAAACTGTTTTTT.

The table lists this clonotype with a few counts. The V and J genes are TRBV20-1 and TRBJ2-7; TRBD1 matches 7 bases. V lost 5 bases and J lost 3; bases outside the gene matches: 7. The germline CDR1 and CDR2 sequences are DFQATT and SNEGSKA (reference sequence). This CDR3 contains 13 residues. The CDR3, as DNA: TGCAGTGCTTATAGGGGACAGCTCTACGAGCAGTACTTC. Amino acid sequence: CSAYRGQLYEQYF.

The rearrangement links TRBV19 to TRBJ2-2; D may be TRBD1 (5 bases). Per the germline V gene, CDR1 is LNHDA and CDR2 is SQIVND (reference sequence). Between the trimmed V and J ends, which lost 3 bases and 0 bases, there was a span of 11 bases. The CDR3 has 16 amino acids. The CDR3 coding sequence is TGTGCCAGTAGTATGGGGCTTGGGACGAACACCGGGGAGCTGTTTTTT. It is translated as CASSMGLGTNTGELFF. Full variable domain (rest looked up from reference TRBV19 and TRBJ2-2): DGGITQSPKYLFRKEGQNVTLSCEQNLNHDAMYWYRQDPGQGLRLIYYSQIVNDFQKGDIAEGYSVSREKKESFPLTVTSAQKNPTAFYLCASSMGLGTNTGELFFGEGSRLTVL.

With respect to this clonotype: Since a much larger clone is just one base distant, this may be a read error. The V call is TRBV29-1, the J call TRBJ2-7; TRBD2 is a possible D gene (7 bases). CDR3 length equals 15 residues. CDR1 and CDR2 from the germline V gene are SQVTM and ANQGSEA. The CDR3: CSVVGGAVLSYGQYF. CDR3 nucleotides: TGCAGCGTTGTGGGGGGGGCGGTCCTCTCCTACGGGCAGTACTTC.

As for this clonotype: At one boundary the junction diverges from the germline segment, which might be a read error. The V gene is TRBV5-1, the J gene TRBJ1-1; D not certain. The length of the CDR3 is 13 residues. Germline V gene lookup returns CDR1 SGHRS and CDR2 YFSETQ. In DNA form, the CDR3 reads TGCGCCAGCAGAGGAAAGGGCCATCCTCAAGCCTTCTTT. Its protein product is CASRGKGHPQAFF.

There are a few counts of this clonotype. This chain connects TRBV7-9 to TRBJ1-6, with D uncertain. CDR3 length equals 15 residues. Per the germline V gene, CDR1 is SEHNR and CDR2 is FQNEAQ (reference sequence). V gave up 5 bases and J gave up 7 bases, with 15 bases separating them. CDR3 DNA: TGTGCCAGCAGCCCAGGAGAAGTTGAAAATTCACCCCTCCACTTT. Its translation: CASSPGEVENSPLHF.

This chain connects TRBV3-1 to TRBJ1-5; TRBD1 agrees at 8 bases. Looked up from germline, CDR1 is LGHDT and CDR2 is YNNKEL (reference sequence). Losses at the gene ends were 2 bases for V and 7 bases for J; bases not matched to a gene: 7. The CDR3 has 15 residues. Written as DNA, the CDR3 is TGTGCCAGCAGCCAATCGGGACAGGTTATCCAGCCCCAGCATTTT. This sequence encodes CASSQSGQVIQPQHF.

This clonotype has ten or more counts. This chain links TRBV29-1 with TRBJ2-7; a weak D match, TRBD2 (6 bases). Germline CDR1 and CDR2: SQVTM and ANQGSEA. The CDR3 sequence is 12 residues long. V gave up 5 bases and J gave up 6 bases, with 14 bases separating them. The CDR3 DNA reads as TGCAGCGTTCTTGGGGGGTTAGGCGAGCAGTACTTC. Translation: CSVLGGLGEQYF.

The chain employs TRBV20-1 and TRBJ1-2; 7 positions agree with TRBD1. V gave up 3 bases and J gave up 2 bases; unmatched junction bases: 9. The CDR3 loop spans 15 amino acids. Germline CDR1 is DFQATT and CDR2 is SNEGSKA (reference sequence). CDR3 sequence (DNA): TGCAGTGCTAGGTCCGACAGGGCCGCAAACTATGGCTACACCTTC. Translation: CSARSDRAANYGYTF.